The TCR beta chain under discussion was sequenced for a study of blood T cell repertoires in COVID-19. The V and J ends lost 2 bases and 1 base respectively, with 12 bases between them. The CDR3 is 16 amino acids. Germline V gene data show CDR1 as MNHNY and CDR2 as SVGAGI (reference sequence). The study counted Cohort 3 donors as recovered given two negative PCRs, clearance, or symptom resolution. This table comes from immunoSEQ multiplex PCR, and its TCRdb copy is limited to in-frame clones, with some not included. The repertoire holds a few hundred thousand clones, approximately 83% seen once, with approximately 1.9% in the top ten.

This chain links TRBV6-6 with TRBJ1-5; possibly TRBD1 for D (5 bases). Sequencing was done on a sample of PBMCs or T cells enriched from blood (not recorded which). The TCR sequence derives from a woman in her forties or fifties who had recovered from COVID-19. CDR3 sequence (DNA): TGTGCCAGCAGTTACCACGGACGACAGAGCAATCAGCCCCAGCATTTT. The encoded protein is CASSYHGRQSNQPQHF.